This T cell receptor (beta chain) came from a study of vaccination effects on CD4 cells after COVID-19. Germline CDR1 SGHAT, CDR2 FQNNGV. Between the trimmed V and J ends, which lost 5 bases and 3 bases, there was a span of 17 bases. The CDR3 totals 15 residues. Data came from immunoSEQ multiplex PCR; TCRdb stores just in-frame clones and leaves some out. The sample lists 30,000 to 35,000 clones; about 80% were seen once. Expansion with viral peptide pools was applied to antigen-specific CD4+ T cells by the ViraFEST assay prior to sequencing. Subsequent to a culture period of less than twelve days, CD4+ T cells were isolated. The healthy vaccine recipients, who had no prior SARS-CoV-2 infection, showed negative nucleocapsid antibodies. A word on this clone: Its antigen is undetermined.

The chain couples TRBV11-2 to TRBJ2-7; the D gene is possibly TRBD2 (5 bases). The receptor's source is a human donor who received a COVID-19 vaccine. Sequencing used CD4+ T cells from PBMCs cultured with HCoV-OC43 spike peptides, obtained before COVID-19 vaccination. Subset reported: HCoV-OC43 spike overlapping peptide pool stimulation. CDR3 region: CASSSVAGRRYEQYF. The DNA for the CDR3 is TGTGCCAGCAGCAGCGTTGCGGGCCGACGCTACGAGCAGTACTTC.